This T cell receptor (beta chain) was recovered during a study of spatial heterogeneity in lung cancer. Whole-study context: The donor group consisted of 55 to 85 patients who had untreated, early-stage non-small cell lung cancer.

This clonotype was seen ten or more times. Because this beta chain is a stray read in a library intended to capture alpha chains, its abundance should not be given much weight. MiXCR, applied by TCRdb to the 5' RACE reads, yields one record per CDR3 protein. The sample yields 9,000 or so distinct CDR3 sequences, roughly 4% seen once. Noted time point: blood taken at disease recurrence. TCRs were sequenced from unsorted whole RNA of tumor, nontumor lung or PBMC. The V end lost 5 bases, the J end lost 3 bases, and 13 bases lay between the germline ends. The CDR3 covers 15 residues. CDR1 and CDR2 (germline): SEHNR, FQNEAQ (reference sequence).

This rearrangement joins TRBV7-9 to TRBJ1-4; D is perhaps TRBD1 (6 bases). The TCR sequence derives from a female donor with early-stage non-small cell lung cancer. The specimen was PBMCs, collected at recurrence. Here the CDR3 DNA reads TGTGCCAGCAGCCCGGGGGACAACCCTAATGAAAAACTGTTTTTT. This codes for CASSPGDNPNEKLFF.